This TCR beta chain was captured in a study of T cells after yellow fever vaccination. The germline V and J ends were trimmed by 7 bases and 3 bases, with 18 bases remaining between them. Germline V CDR1 and CDR2: SEHNR, FQNEAQ (reference sequence). This CDR3 has 15 residues. This clonotype was detected a few times. Via MiXCR, TCRdb re-called the 5' RACE reads, giving one row per CDR3 protein. The table includes under 700,000 distinct CDR3 sequences, about 15% detected once. The starting material was PBMCs, obtained 5 days after the first yellow fever vaccination. The rearrangement joins TRBV7-9 to TRBJ1-2; D is unclear. The sequence came from a man aged 18 to 30 who received the YFV17D yellow fever vaccine. The chain's CDR3 is CASTRPGGGDYGYTF. CDR3 bases: TGTGCCAGCACGAGACCAGGAGGCGGTGACTATGGCTACACCTTC.